The rows below give T cell receptor beta chains drawn from one sample of a study of T-cell memory formation after mild COVID-19. From the 5' RACE reads, TCRdb called clonotypes with MiXCR, one entry per CDR3 protein. The table records under 250,000 distinct CDR3 sequences, roughly 14% of them present only once. Sequenced: PBMCs or a T cell subset sorted from them (not recorded which). The receptors stem from an adult woman who had mild COVID-19 (a few samples of this study predate the infection). Cell type and time point are not known. The CDR3 runs from the conserved cysteine through the conserved F or W. Each record gives: clone size, D gene, V gene, J gene, CDR3 protein, CDR3 DNA. A D gene is named only where the DNA matches it firmly. Size is stated for part of the rows, as once, few or many counts, or as a class when the clone is expanded.

size: few; D: -; V: TRBV5-4; J: TRBJ2-1; CDR3: CASSFVKGGEQFF; DNA: TGTGCCAGCAGCTTCGTGAAGGGCGGTGAGCAGTTCTTC
size: few; D: TRBD2; V: TRBV3-1; J: TRBJ2-1; CDR3: CASSQGLAGLNEQFF; DNA: TGTGCCAGCAGCCAAGGACTAGCGGGGCTCAATGAGCAGTTCTTC
size: few; D: -; V: TRBV3-1; J: TRBJ2-1; CDR3: CASSQAFGPNEQFF; DNA: TGTGCCAGCAGCCAAGCGTTTGGGCCGAATGAGCAGTTCTTC
size: few; D: -; V: TRBV3-1; J: TRBJ1-6; CDR3: CASSLHLSPLHF; DNA: TGTGCCAGCAGCCTTCACTTGTCACCCCTCCACTTT
size: -; D: TRBD1; V: TRBV6-4; J: TRBJ2-1; CDR3: CASSEKQGAGQFF; DNA: TGTGCCAGCAGTGAGAAACAGGGGGCAGGGCAGTTCTTC
size: few; D: -; V: TRBV12-3/TRBV12-4; J: TRBJ2-2; CDR3: CASSFDTLRNTGELFF; DNA: TGTGCCAGCAGTTTCGACACCCTTCGGAACACCGGGGAGCTGTTTTTT
size: few; D: -; V: TRBV24-1; J: TRBJ2-6; CDR3: CATSPPQGPHSGANVLTF; DNA: TGTGCCACCAGCCCACCTCAGGGGCCCCACTCTGGGGCCAACGTCCTGACTTTC
size: few; D: TRBD2; V: TRBV7-8; J: TRBJ2-1; CDR3: CASSLLGTSVVHEQFF; DNA: TGTGCCAGCAGCTTGTTGGGGACTAGCGTAGTCCATGAGCAGTTCTTC
size: -; D: TRBD2; V: TRBV10-3; J: TRBJ2-5; CDR3: CALSESGTNSETQYF; DNA: TGTGCCCTCAGTGAATCGGGGACTAACTCGGAGACCCAGTACTTC
size: many; D: TRBD1; V: TRBV6-2/TRBV6-3; J: TRBJ2-1; CDR3: CASSYSGQGIGIRDNEQFF; DNA: TGTGCCAGCAGTTACAGCGGACAGGGTATCGGGATCCGGGACAATGAGCAGTTCTTC
size: few; D: -; V: TRBV11-3; J: TRBJ2-2; CDR3: CASSFGTGRSGELFF; DNA: TGTGCCAGCAGCTTTGGAACAGGGCGAAGCGGGGAGCTGTTTTTT
size: few; D: -; V: TRBV6-6; J: TRBJ1-1; CDR3: CASSYEGRLSTEAFF; DNA: TGTGCCAGCAGTTACGAGGGAAGGTTAAGCACTGAAGCTTTCTTT
size: few; D: -; V: TRBV6-1; J: TRBJ1-4; CDR3: CASTSGPGLRTNEKLFF; DNA: TGTGCCAGCACATCGGGGCCAGGTCTCCGAACTAATGAAAAACTGTTTTTT
size: -; D: -; V: TRBV9; J: TRBJ1-2; CDR3: CASSESGTNYYGYTF; DNA: TGTGCCAGCAGCGAATCCGGGACAAACTACTATGGCTACACCTTC
size: -; D: -; V: TRBV4-3; J: TRBJ2-1; CDR3: CASSLRIGNNEQFF; DNA: TGCGCCAGCAGCCTGCGGATTGGGAACAATGAGCAGTTCTTC
size: -; D: -; V: TRBV2; J: TRBJ2-2; CDR3: CASGPLGTNTGELFF; DNA: TGTGCCAGCGGCCCCCTGGGAACAAACACCGGGGAGCTGTTTTTT
size: few; D: -; V: TRBV7-9; J: TRBJ1-1; CDR3: CASNQREGWRDTEAFF; DNA: TGTGCCAGCAACCAGCGGGAAGGCTGGAGGGACACTGAAGCTTTCTTT
size: -; D: -; V: TRBV12-3/TRBV12-4; J: TRBJ1-2; CDR3: CASSLRQGGYGYTF; DNA: TGTGCCAGCAGTTTGCGCCAGGGAGGCTATGGCTACACCTTC
size: few; D: -; V: TRBV5-6; J: TRBJ2-4; CDR3: CASSLAYTGSFPDIQYF; DNA: TGTGCCAGCAGCCTTGCTTACACGGGCAGCTTTCCGGACATTCAGTACTTC
size: few; D: -; V: TRBV20-1; J: TRBJ1-2; CDR3: CSAPRANYGYTF; DNA: TGCAGTGCCCCCCGGGCTAACTATGGCTACACCTTC
size: few; D: -; V: TRBV20-1; J: TRBJ2-2; CDR3: CSAARQGSGELFF; DNA: TGCAGTGCTGCCCGTCAAGGCTCCGGGGAGCTGTTTTTT
size: -; D: -; V: TRBV7-8; J: TRBJ1-5; CDR3: CASSRDPTGNQPQHF; DNA: TGTGCCAGCAGCCGGGACCCCACGGGCAATCAGCCCCAGCATTTT
size: -; D: -; V: TRBV2; J: TRBJ1-5; CDR3: CASSLIGRPQHF; DNA: TGTGCCAGCAGCCTCATAGGGCGGCCCCAGCATTTT
size: many; D: -; V: TRBV27; J: TRBJ2-7; CDR3: CASSRGGRRYF; DNA: TGTGCCAGCAGTCGAGGGGGGAGGAGGTACTTC
size: -; D: -; V: TRBV7-3; J: TRBJ1-1; CDR3: CASSLGTTEAFF; DNA: TGTGCCAGCAGCTTAGGGACCACTGAAGCTTTCTTT
size: -; D: -; V: TRBV15; J: TRBJ1-1; CDR3: CATSRAGTYNTEAFF; DNA: TGTGCCACCAGCAGAGCCGGGACATATAACACTGAAGCTTTCTTT
size: -; D: -; V: TRBV7-2; J: TRBJ1-1; CDR3: CASSYNANTEAFF; DNA: TGTGCCAGCAGCTACAACGCGAATACTGAAGCTTTCTTT
size: few; D: -; V: TRBV5-6; J: TRBJ2-5; CDR3: CASSQSGGDETQYF; DNA: TGTGCCAGCAGTCAAAGTGGTGGGGATGAGACCCAGTACTTC
size: -; D: TRBD1; V: TRBV7-6; J: TRBJ2-7; CDR3: CASSLGDRMAYEQYF; DNA: TGTGCCAGCAGCTTAGGGGACAGGATGGCCTACGAGCAGTACTTC
size: few; D: TRBD1; V: TRBV3-1; J: TRBJ1-6; CDR3: CASSQAGQGGSPLHF; DNA: TGTGCCAGCAGCCAAGCGGGACAGGGTGGTTCACCCCTCCACTTT
size: -; D: -; V: TRBV25-1; J: TRBJ1-6; CDR3: CASTEGGVGSPLHF; DNA: TGTGCCAGCACCGAAGGCGGGGTGGGATCACCCCTCCACTTT
size: -; D: TRBD2; V: TRBV30; J: TRBJ2-3; CDR3: CAWSGSGRVGTQYF; DNA: TGTGCCTGGAGTGGTAGCGGGAGAGTTGGTACGCAGTATTTT
size: -; D: -; V: TRBV12-3/TRBV12-4; J: TRBJ1-6; CDR3: CASTGGTIVYNSPLHF; DNA: TGTGCCAGCACGGGGGGGACGATAGTTTATAATTCACCCCTCCACTTT
size: few; D: -; V: TRBV5-1; J: TRBJ1-5; CDR3: CASSRDGYSNQPQHF; DNA: TGCGCCAGCAGCCGGGACGGATATAGCAATCAGCCCCAGCATTTT
size: -; D: -; V: TRBV29-1; J: TRBJ2-7; CDR3: CSVEETVGEQYF; DNA: TGCAGCGTTGAGGAGACAGTGGGCGAGCAGTACTTC
size: -; D: TRBD1; V: TRBV20-1; J: TRBJ2-1; CDR3: CSANPGTGINEQFF; DNA: TGCAGTGCGAATCCCGGGACAGGGATCAATGAGCAGTTCTTC
size: few; D: -; V: TRBV7-9; J: TRBJ1-2; CDR3: CASSLGGGDTGYTF; DNA: TGTGCCAGCAGCTTGGGGGGAGGGGATACTGGCTACACCTTC
size: few; D: TRBD1; V: TRBV5-1; J: TRBJ1-6; CDR3: CASSLGDSLNSPLHF; DNA: TGCGCCAGCAGCTTGGGGGACAGCCTTAATTCACCCCTCCACTTT
size: -; D: -; V: TRBV4-3; J: TRBJ2-2; CDR3: CASSQDLGATGELFF; DNA: TGCGCCAGCAGCCAAGATCTGGGGGCTACCGGGGAGCTGTTTTTT
size: many; D: -; V: TRBV12-3/TRBV12-4; J: TRBJ2-1; CDR3: CASSLGTVGNEQFF; DNA: TGTGCCAGCAGTTTAGGTACTGTGGGCAATGAGCAGTTCTTC
size: -; D: -; V: TRBV24-1; J: TRBJ1-5; CDR3: CATSDGRTTSNQPQHF; DNA: TGTGCCACCAGTGATGGCAGGACCACAAGCAATCAGCCCCAGCATTTT
size: -; D: TRBD1; V: TRBV6-2/TRBV6-3; J: TRBJ1-5; CDR3: CASSPGTGTFQPQHF; DNA: TGTGCCAGCAGCCCCGGGACAGGGACGTTTCAGCCCCAGCATTTT
size: few; D: TRBD2; V: TRBV7-2; J: TRBJ2-3; CDR3: CASSFGGSGRVDTQYF; DNA: TGTGCCAGCAGCTTCGGGGGGAGCGGGAGGGTAGATACGCAGTATTTT
size: few; D: TRBD2; V: TRBV11-2; J: TRBJ2-6; CDR3: CASSLVSGRSGANVLTF; DNA: TGTGCCAGCAGCTTAGTAAGCGGGAGATCCGGGGCCAACGTCCTGACTTTC
size: many; D: TRBD2; V: TRBV10-3; J: TRBJ2-1; CDR3: CATGTSGGSYSSYNEQFF; DNA: TGTGCCACGGGGACTAGCGGGGGGTCTTACAGCTCCTACAATGAGCAGTTCTTC
size: -; D: TRBD2; V: TRBV24-1; J: TRBJ2-3; CDR3: CATSDRTSGSTDTQYF; DNA: TGTGCCACCAGTGATCGCACTAGCGGGAGCACAGATACGCAGTATTTT
size: many; D: TRBD1; V: TRBV6-2/TRBV6-3; J: TRBJ1-1; CDR3: CASNRQGWTEAFF; DNA: TGTGCCAGCAATCGACAGGGGTGGACTGAAGCTTTCTTT
size: many; D: -; V: TRBV12-3/TRBV12-4; J: TRBJ1-1; CDR3: CASSETGPEAFF; DNA: TGTGCCAGCAGTGAAACAGGGCCTGAAGCTTTCTTT
size: -; D: -; V: TRBV3-1; J: TRBJ2-5; CDR3: CASSQGGSETQYF; DNA: TGTGCCAGCAGCCAAGGGGGTTCAGAGACCCAGTACTTC
size: many; D: -; V: TRBV7-2; J: TRBJ1-3; CDR3: CASSPGGPNTIYF; DNA: TGTGCCAGCAGCCCCGGGGGGCCGAACACCATATATTTT
size: few; D: -; V: TRBV5-1; J: TRBJ2-3; CDR3: CASSPSGAYGDTDTQYF; DNA: TGCGCCAGCAGCCCCTCGGGCGCCTATGGGGACACAGATACGCAGTATTTT
size: -; D: TRBD2; V: TRBV29-1; J: TRBJ2-5; CDR3: CSVYGGSGETQYF; DNA: TGCAGCGTTTACGGGGGGAGTGGAGAGACCCAGTACTTC
size: many; D: -; V: TRBV7-6; J: TRBJ2-7; CDR3: CASRRDSHSYEQYF; DNA: TGTGCCAGCAGGCGGGACAGCCACTCCTACGAGCAGTACTTC
size: -; D: -; V: TRBV20-1; J: TRBJ2-2; CDR3: CSARDRNTGELFF; DNA: TGCAGTGCTAGAGACAGAAACACCGGGGAGCTGTTTTTT
size: few; D: -; V: TRBV7-2; J: TRBJ2-7; CDR3: CASSLIGSQSYEQYF; DNA: TGTGCCAGCAGCTTAATTGGCAGCCAATCCTACGAGCAGTACTTC
size: few; D: TRBD1; V: TRBV11-3; J: TRBJ1-2; CDR3: CATDDRDYGYTF; DNA: TGTGCCACCGATGACAGGGACTATGGCTACACCTTC
size: -; D: -; V: TRBV5-6; J: TRBJ2-3; CDR3: CASSTPGANTDTQYF; DNA: TGTGCCAGCAGTACCCCCGGGGCTAACACAGATACGCAGTATTTT
size: -; D: -; V: TRBV5-1; J: TRBJ1-2; CDR3: CASSYSGAALPSTF; DNA: TGCGCCAGCAGCTACTCCGGGGCAGCGCTGCCGAGTACCTTC
size: -; D: -; V: TRBV6-2/TRBV6-3; J: TRBJ2-6; CDR3: CASRQTGSGANVLTF; DNA: TGTGCCAGCAGACAGACAGGCTCTGGGGCCAACGTCCTGACTTTC
size: -; D: -; V: TRBV12-3/TRBV12-4; J: TRBJ1-6; CDR3: CASSLLGGVGSPLHF; DNA: TGTGCCAGCAGCTTACTCGGGGGGGTAGGTTCACCCCTCCACTTT